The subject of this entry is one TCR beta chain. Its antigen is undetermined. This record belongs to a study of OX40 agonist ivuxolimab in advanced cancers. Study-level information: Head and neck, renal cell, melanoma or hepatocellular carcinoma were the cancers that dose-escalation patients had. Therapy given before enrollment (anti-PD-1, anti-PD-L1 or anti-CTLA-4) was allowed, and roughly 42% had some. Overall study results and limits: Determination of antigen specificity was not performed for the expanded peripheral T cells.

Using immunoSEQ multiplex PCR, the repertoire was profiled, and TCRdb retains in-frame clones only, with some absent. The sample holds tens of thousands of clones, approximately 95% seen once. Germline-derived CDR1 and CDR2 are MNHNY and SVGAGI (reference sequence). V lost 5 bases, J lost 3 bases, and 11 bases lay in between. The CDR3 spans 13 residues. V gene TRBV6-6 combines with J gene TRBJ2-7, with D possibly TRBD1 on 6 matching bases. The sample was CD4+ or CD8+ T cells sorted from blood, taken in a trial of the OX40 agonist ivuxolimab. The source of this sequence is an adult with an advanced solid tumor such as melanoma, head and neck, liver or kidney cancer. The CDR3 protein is CASSATGFYEQYF. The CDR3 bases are TGTGCCAGCAGTGCGACAGGTTTCTACGAGCAGTACTTC.